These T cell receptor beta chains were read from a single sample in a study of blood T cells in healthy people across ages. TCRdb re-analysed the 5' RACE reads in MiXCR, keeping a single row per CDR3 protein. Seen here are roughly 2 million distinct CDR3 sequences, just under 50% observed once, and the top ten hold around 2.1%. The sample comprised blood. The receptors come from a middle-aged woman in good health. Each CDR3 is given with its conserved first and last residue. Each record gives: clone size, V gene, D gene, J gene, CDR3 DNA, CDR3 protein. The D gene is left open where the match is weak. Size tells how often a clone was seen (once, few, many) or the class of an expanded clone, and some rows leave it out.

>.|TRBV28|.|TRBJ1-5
TGTGCCAGCGCTCTGCGGGGAGGGAGCAATCAGCCCCAGCATTTT
CASALRGGSNQPQHF
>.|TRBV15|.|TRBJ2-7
TGTGCCACCAGCACCGGCCTCACAGGTGGGCCCTACGAGCAGTACTTC
CATSTGLTGGPYEQYF
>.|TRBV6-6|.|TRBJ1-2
TGTGCCAGCAGTTACAAGGCGGGGAACTATGGCTACACCTTC
CASSYKAGNYGYTF
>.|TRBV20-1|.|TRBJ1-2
TGCGGTGCCCAGAAACCTTCCGGTGACCTATATGGCTACACCTTC
CGAQKPSGDLYGYTF
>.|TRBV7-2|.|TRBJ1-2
TGTGCCAGCAGCTTAGAGGTCACACCAAACTATGGCTACACCTTC
CASSLEVTPNYGYTF
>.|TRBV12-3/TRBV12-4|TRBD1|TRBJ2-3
TGTGCCAGCAGCCCGATTACAGGGGCCAGCACAGATACGCAGTATTTT
CASSPITGASTDTQYF
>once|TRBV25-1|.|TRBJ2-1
TGTGCCAGCAGTGAATATAGTGAGCAGTTCTTC
CASSEYSEQFF
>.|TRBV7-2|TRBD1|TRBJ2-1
TGTGCCAGCAGCTCAGAAGGACAGGGGGGCGAGCAGTTCTTC
CASSSEGQGGEQFF
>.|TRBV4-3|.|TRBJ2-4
TGCGCCAGCAGCCAAGAAACTTTAGCCAAAGACATTCAGTACTTC
CASSQETLAKDIQYF
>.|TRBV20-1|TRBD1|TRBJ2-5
TGCAGTGCTTCGGACAGGCATCAAGAGACCCAGTACTTC
CSASDRHQETQYF
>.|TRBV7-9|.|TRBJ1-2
TGTGCCAGCAGCTTAGAGGGATCAATTGGGGCCGCCTATGGCTACACCTTC
CASSLEGSIGAAYGYTF
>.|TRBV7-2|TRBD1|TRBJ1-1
TGTGCCAGCAGCTTATTGGACAGGGTAGGAGCTTTCTTT
CASSLLDRVGAFF
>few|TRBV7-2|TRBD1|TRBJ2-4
TGTGCCAGCAGCTTAGCAGGACAGGGGGCAGGCAAAAACATTCAGTACTTC
CASSLAGQGAGKNIQYF
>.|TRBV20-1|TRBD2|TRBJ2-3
TGCAGTGCTACCCCGGGGGGGAGGTGGCCAGATACGCAGTATTTT
CSATPGGRWPDTQYF
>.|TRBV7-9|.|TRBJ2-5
TGTGCCAGCAGCTTAGTTGGGGGGTTTACTTCTCAAGAGACCCAGTACTTC
CASSLVGGFTSQETQYF
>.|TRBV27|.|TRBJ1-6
TGTGCCAGCAGTTTATCAACGGAGAGCTCCTATAATTCACCCCTCCACTTT
CASSLSTESSYNSPLHF
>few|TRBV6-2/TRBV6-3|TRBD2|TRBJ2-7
TGTGCCAGCACCCCACCGACTAGCGGGGGAGACCTGAGCTCCTACGAGCAGTACTTC
CASTPPTSGGDLSSYEQYF
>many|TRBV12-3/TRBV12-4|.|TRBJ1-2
TGTGCCAGCAGTTTCGGGCAGGGGAACTATGGCTACACCTTC
CASSFGQGNYGYTF
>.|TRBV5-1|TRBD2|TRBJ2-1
TGCGCCAGCAGCCCCTTAGCCGGGGGGGCAGGCAATGAGCAGTTCTTC
CASSPLAGGAGNEQFF
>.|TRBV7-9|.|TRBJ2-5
TGTGCCAGCAGCTTAAATGCTGACGGAGAAGAGACCCAGTACTTC
CASSLNADGEETQYF
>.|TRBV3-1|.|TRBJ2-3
TGTGCCAGCAGCCAAGATCGGTTGGGGGCTTACACAGATACGCAGTATTTT
CASSQDRLGAYTDTQYF
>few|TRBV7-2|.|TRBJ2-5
TGTGCCAGCAGCTTAGAGGGGGGCCTCGGGACCCAGTACTTC
CASSLEGGLGTQYF
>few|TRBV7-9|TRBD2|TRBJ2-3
TGTGCCAGCAGAGTGACCGGGGGGATCGCAGATACGCAGTATTTT
CASRVTGGIADTQYF
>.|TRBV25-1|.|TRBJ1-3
TGTGCCAGCAGTGAATTTCCGCAGGCTCCCTCTGGAAACACCATATATTTT
CASSEFPQAPSGNTIYF
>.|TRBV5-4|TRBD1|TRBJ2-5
TGTGCCAGCAGCGGAGGACAGGGAAGGAGCCAAGAGACCCAGTACTTC
CASSGGQGRSQETQYF
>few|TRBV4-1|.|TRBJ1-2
TGCGCCAGCAGCCAAGACAAGACCTATGGCTACACCTTC
CASSQDKTYGYTF
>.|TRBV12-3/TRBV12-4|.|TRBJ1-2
TGTGCCAGCCACTTGAGGTTGGGCTATGGCTACACCTTC
CASHLRLGYGYTF
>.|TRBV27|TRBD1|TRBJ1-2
TGTGCCAGCAGTTTAAATGCAGGGGGCTATGGCTACACCTTC
CASSLNAGGYGYTF
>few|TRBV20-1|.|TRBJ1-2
TGCAGTGGTCGAGGGTGGAACTTTGAGGGGGATTTAGACTATGGCTACACCTTC
CSGRGWNFEGDLDYGYTF
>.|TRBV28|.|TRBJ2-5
TGTGCCAGCAGTGTCCGGGCTATCCAAGAGACCCAGTACTTC
CASSVRAIQETQYF
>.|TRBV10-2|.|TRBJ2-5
TGCGCCAGCAGACCCATTGAAGGGGCTGGAGAGACCCAGTACTTC
CASRPIEGAGETQYF
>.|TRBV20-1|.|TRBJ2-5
TGCAGTGCTAGAGAAGGGGGAGTGGGTTTGGAACGGGAGACCCAGTACTTC
CSAREGGVGLERETQYF
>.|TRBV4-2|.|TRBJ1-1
TGTGCCAGCAGCCCAGAGGGACTTACGAACACTGAAGCTTTCTTT
CASSPEGLTNTEAFF
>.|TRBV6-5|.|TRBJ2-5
TGTGCCAGCAGTACCGATTGGGGCCAAGAGACCCAGTACTTC
CASSTDWGQETQYF
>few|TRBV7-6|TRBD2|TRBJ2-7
TGTGCCAGCAGCTTAGGGGGCATCTGGACTAGCCACGAGCAGTACTTC
CASSLGGIWTSHEQYF
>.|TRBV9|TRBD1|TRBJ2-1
TGTGCCAGCAGCATTGGACAGGCCATTTACAATGAGCAGTTCTTC
CASSIGQAIYNEQFF
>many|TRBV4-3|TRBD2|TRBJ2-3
TGCGCCAGCAGCCACGGGGGGAGCACAGATACGCAGTATTTT
CASSHGGSTDTQYF
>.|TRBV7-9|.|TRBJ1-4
TGTGCCAGCAGCTCTCCGGGACTGGAGTCGGTAGACGAAAAACTGTTTTTT
CASSSPGLESVDEKLFF
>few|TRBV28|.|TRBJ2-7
TGTGCCAGCAGTTTCCTCGGCGATACAAGGAGCTCCTACGAGCAGTACTTC
CASSFLGDTRSSYEQYF
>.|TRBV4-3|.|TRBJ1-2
TGCGCCAGCAGCCAAGCACAAAGGGGGTATGGCTACACCTTC
CASSQAQRGYGYTF
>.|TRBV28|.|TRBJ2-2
TGTGCCAGCACCTCCCGGGGAATCACCGGGGAGCTGTTTTTT
CASTSRGITGELFF
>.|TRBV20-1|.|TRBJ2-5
TGCAGTGCTGCCCCAACTGTCAATGAGCAGTACTTC
CSAAPTVNEQYF
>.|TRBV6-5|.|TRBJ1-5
TGTGCCAGCAGTTCCTCGAAGGAGCCCCAGCATTTT
CASSSSKEPQHF
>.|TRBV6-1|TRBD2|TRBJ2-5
TGTGCCAGCAGTGGACTAGCGGCCTACAATGAGCAGTACTTC
CASSGLAAYNEQYF
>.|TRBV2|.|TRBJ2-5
TGTGCCACTACCCGGGACACAGGGGAGACCCAGTACTTC
CATTRDTGETQYF
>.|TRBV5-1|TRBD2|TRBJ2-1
TGCGCCAGCAGCTTGTACCTTCTAGCGGGGGGGCCTCAAGAGCAGTTCTTC
CASSLYLLAGGPQEQFF
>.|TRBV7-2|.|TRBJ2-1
TGTGCCAGCAGCCCCTTCGATGAGCAGTTCTTC
CASSPFDEQFF
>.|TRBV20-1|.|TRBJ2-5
TGCAGTGTCAGGCAGAGACAAGAGACCCAGTACTTC
CSVRQRQETQYF
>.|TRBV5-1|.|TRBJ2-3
TGCGCCAGCAGTCTTGGCAGGGCAGAAGATACGCAGTATTTT
CASSLGRAEDTQYF
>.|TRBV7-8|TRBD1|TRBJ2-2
TGTGCCAGCAGCGGCACCGGGACAGGGACCGGGGAGCTGTTTTTT
CASSGTGTGTGELFF
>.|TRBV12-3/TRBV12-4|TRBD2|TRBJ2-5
TGTGCCAGCAGCCCAGAAACTAGCGGGGGGTTGGAGACCCAGTACTTC
CASSPETSGGLETQYF
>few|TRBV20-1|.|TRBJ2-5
TGCAGTGCTAGAGTGAGGTCAGGCGCGTACCAAGAGACCCAGTACTTC
CSARVRSGAYQETQYF
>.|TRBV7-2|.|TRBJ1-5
TGTGCCAGCAGCCCGACGAAGGGTAACAATCAGCCCCAGCATTTT
CASSPTKGNNQPQHF
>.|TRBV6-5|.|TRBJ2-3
TGTGCCAGCACCAAGTCCTATACGCAGTATTTT
CASTKSYTQYF
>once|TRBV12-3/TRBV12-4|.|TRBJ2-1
TGTGCCAGCAATCCGGACGGTAACAATGAGCAGTTCTTC
CASNPDGNNEQFF
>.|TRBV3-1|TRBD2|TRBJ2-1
TGTGCCAGCAGCCTGGGACTAGCGATGTACAATGAGCAGTTCTTC
CASSLGLAMYNEQFF
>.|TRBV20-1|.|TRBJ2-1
TGCAGTGCTAGACGGGGTGTCCCTTTCTATGAGCAGTTCTTC
CSARRGVPFYEQFF
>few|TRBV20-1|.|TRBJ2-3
TGCAGTGCTAGACCCGAAGGCAGGGGGGGCCCAGATACGCAGTATTTT
CSARPEGRGGPDTQYF
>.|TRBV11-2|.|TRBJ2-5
TGTGCCAGCAGCTCCCTTGGGGTTGGGACCCAGTACTTC
CASSSLGVGTQYF
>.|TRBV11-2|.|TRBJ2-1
TGTGCCAGCAGCCAGGCCTCTACGGGGGGCCTTGAGCAGTTCTTC
CASSQASTGGLEQFF